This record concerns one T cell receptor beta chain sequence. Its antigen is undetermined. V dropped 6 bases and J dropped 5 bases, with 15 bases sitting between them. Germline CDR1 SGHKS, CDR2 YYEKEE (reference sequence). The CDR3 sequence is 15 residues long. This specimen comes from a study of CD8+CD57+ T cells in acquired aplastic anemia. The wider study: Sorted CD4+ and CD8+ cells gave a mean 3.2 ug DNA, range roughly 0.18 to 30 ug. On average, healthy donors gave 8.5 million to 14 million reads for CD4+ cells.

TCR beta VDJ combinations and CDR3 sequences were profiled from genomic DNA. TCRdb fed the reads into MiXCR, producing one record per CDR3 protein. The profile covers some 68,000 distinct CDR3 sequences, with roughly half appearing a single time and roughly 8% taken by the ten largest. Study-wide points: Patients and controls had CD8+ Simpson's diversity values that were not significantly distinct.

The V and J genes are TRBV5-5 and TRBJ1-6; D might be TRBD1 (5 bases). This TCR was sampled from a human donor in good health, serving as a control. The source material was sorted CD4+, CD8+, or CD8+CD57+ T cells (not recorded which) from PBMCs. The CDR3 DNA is TGTGCCAGCACCTTTAGAGGGGACGATAATTCACCCCTCCACTTT. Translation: CASTFRGDDNSPLHF. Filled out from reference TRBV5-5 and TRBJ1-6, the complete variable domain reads DAGVTQSPTHLIKTRGQQVTLRCSPISGHKSVSWYQQVLGQGPQFIFQYYEKEERGRGNFPDRFSARQFPNYSSELNVNALLLGDSALYLCASTFRGDDNSPLHFGNGTRLTVT.